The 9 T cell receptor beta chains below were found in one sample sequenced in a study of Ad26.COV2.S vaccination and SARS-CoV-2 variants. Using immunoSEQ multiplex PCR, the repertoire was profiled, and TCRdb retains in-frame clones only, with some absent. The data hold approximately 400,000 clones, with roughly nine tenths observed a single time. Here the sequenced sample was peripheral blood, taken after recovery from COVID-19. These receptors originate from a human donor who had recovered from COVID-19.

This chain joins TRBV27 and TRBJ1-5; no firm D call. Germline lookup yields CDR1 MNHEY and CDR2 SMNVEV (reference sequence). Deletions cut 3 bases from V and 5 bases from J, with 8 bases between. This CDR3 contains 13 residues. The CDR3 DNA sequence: TGTGCCAGCAGTTTTTTTTCAGATCAGCCCCAGCATTTT. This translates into CASSFFSDQPQHF.

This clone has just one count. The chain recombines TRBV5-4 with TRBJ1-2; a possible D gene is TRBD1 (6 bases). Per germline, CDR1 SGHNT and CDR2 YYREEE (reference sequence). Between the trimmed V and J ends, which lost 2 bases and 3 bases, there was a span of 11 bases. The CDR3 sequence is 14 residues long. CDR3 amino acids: CASSFRDIDYGYTF. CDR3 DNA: TGTGCCAGCAGCTTTCGGGACATAGACTATGGCTACACCTTC.

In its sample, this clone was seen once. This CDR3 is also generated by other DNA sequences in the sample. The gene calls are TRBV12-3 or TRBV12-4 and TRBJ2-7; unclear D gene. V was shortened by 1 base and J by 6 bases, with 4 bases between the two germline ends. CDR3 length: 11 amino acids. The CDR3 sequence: CASSLGSEQYF. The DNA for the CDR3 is TGTGCCAGCAGTTTAGGTTCCGAGCAGTACTTC.

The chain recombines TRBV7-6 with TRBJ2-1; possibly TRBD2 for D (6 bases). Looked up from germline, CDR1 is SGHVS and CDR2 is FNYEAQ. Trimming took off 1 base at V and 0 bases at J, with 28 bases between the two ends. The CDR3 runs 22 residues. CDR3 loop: CASSLESRLVKIPRTSYNEQFF. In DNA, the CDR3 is TGTGCCAGCAGCTTAGAATCGCGACTAGTGAAGATCCCCCGCACCTCCTACAATGAGCAGTTCTTC.

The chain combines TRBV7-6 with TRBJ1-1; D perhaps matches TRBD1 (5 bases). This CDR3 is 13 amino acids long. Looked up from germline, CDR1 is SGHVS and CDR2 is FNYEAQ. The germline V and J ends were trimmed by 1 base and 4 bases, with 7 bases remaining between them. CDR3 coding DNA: TGTGCCAGCAGCTTAGAAGGGACCACTGAAGCTTTCTTT. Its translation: CASSLEGTTEAFF.

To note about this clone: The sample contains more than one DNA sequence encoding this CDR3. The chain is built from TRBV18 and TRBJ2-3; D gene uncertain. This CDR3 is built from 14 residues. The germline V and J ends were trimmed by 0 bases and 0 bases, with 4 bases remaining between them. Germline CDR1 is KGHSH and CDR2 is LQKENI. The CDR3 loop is CASSPPGSTDTQYF. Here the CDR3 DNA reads TGTGCCAGCTCACCACCTGGTAGCACAGATACGCAGTATTTT.

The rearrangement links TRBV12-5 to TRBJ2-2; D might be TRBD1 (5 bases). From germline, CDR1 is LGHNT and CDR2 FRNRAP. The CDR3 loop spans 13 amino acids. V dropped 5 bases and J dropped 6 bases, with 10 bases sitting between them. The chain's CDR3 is CASGIGVPGELFF. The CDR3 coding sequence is TGTGCTAGTGGTATAGGGGTTCCCGGGGAGCTGTTTTTT.

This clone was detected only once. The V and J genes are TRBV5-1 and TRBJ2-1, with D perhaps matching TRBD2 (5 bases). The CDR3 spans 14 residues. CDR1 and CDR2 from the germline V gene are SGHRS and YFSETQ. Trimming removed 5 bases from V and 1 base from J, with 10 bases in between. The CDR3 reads CASSRSGSYNEQFF. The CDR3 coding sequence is TGCGCCAGCAGTCGCAGCGGTTCCTACAATGAGCAGTTCTTC. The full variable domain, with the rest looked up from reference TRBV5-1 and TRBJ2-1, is KAGVTQTPRYLIKTRGQQVTLSCSPISGHRSVSWYQQTPGQGLQFLFEYFSETQRNKGNFPGRFSGRQFSNSRSEMNVSTLELGDSALYLCASSRSGSYNEQFFGPGTRLTVL.

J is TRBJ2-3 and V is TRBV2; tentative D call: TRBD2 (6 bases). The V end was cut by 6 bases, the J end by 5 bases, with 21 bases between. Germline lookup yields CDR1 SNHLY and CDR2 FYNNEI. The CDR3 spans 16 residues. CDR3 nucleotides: TGTGCCAGCAGAGACACGGGACTGGGAATCCGAGATACGCAGTATTTT. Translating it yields CASRDTGLGIRDTQYF.